This TCR beta chain was identified in a study of cytomegalovirus exposure and HLA in healthy donors. When sampled, the donors appeared nominally healthy, though they likely had unrecorded immune exposures. Germline V gene data show CDR1 as SGHDT and CDR2 as YYEEEE. The CDR3 spans 17 residues. V lost 4 bases and J lost 0; bases outside the gene matches: 6. Primers included in the PCR were 60 Vbeta and 13 Jbeta primers. Assay: immunoSEQ multiplex PCR; the TCRdb copy retains only in-frame clones and omits some. The table has 95,000 to 100,000 clones, under 80% seen once. This TCR came from a man aged 35 to 55 in good health and CMV-seronegative. Sequenced sample: PBMCs. The chain couples TRBV5-6 to TRBJ1-6, with 8 bases fitting TRBD1. CDR3 sequence: CASSKVTGGSYNSPLHF. DNA for the CDR3: TGTGCCAGCAGCAAAGTAACAGGGGGCTCCTATAATTCACCCCTCCACTTT.